This paragraph covers one T cell receptor beta chain sequence. This sample is drawn from a study of blood T cell repertoires in COVID-19. The overall study: T cells, B-cell-depleted T cells, or PBMCs supplied cDNA or gDNA.

In the original processing: Scientists estimated how many nucleated cells there were by amplifying reference gene primers. Only in-frame clones appear in the TCRdb table, and some are missing; sequencing was by immunoSEQ multiplex PCR. The V and J calls and clone size are taken from that table; D and trimming were inferred from the DNA. The repertoire holds over 85,000 clones, with 75% to 80% as singletons. CDR1 SNHLY and CDR2 FYNNEI come from the germline V gene. V was pared by 4 bases and J by 4 bases, with 14 bases between. CDR3 length equals 15 residues. The sample was peripheral blood. The gene calls are TRBV2 and TRBJ2-1; D may be TRBD2 (6 bases). This receptor was identified in a woman aged 80 or over with active or convalescent COVID-19. The DNA of the CDR3 is TGTGCCAGCAGTGGGGAAGGACTACCTTACAATGAGCAGTTCTTC. Its protein is CASSGEGLPYNEQFF.